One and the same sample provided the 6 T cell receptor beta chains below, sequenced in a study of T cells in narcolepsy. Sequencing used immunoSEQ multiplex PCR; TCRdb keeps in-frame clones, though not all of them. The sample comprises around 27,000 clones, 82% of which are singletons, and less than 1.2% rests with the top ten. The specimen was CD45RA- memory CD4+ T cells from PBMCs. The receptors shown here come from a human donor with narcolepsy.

CDR3 sequence: CASSLVSGEADTQYF. The DNA for the CDR3 is TGCGCCAGCAGCTTGGTATCGGGTGAAGCAGATACGCAGTATTTT. The genes are TRBV5-1 and TRBJ2-3; D remains unclear. Trimming took off 0 bases at V and 4 bases at J, with 12 bases between the two ends. From germline, CDR1 is SGHRS and CDR2 YFSETQ. The CDR3 spans 15 residues.

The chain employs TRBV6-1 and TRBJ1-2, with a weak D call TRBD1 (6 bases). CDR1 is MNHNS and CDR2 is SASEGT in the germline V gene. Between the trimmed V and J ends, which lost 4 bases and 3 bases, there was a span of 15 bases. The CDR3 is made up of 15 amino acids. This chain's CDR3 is CASSVNFRGDYGYTF. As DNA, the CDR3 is TGTGCCAGCAGTGTCAACTTCAGGGGAGACTATGGCTACACCTTC.

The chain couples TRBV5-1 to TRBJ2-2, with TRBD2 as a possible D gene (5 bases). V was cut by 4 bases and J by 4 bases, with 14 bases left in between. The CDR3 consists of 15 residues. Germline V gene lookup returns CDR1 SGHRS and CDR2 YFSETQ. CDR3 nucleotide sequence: TGCGCCAGCAGCGGTAATACCGGGGTCACCGGGGAGCTGTTTTTT. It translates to CASSGNTGVTGELFF.

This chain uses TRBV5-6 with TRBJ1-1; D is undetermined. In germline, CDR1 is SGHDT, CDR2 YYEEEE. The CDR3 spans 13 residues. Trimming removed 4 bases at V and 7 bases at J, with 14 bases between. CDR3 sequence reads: CASSPIGWDEAFF. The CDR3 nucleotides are TGTGCCAGCAGCCCTATCGGTTGGGATGAAGCTTTCTTT. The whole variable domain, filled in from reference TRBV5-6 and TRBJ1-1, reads DAGVTQSPTHLIKTRGQQVTLRCSPKSGHDTVSWYQQALGQGPQFIFQYYEEEERQRGNFPDRFSGHQFPNYSSELNVNALLLGDSALYLCASSPIGWDEAFFGQGTRLTVV.

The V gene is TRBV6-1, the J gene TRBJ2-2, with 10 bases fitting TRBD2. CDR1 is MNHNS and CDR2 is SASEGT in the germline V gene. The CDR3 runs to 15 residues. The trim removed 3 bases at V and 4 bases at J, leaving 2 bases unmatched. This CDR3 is CASSELAGATGELFF. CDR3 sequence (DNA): TGTGCCAGCAGTGAGCTAGCGGGAGCCACCGGGGAGCTGTTTTTT.

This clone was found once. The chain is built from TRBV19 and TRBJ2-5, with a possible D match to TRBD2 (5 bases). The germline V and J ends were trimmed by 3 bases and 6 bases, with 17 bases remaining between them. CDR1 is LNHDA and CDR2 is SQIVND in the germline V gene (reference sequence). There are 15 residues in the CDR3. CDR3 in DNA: TGTGCCAGTAGTATGGCGGGTCCTGTATCTCAGACCCAGTACTTC. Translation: CASSMAGPVSQTQYF.